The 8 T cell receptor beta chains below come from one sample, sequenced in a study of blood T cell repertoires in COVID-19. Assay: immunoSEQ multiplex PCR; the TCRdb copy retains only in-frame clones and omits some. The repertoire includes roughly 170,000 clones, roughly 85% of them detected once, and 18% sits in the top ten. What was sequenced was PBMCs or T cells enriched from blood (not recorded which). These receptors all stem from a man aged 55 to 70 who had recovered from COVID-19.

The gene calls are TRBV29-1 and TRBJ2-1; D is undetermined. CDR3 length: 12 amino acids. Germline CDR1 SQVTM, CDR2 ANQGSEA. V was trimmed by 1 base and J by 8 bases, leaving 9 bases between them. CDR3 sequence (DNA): TGCAGCGTTGAAGGCTCTACTGATGAGCAGTTCTTC. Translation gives CSVEGSTDEQFF.

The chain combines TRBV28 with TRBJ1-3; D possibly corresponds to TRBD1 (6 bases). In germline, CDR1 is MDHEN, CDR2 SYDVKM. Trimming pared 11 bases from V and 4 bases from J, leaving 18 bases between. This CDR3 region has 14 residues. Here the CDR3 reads CAGLTQGAGNTIYF. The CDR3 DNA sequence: TGTGCCGGCTTAACACAGGGAGCAGGAAACACCATATATTTT.

CDR3 in DNA: TGTGCCAGCAGTTTAGTGGGCGGGAGCTCCTACAATGAGCAGTTCTTC. The encoded protein is CASSLVGGSSYNEQFF. The genes are TRBV27 and TRBJ2-1; the match to TRBD2 covers 7 bases. Trimming at V came to 2 bases and at J to 0 bases, leaving 4 bases not matched to a gene. Germline V lookup: CDR1 MNHEY, CDR2 SMNVEV (reference sequence). The CDR3 runs to 16 residues.

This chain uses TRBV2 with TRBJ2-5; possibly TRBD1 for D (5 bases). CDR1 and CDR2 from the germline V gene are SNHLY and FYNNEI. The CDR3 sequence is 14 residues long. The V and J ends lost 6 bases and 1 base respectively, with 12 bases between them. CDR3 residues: CASSQPGFQETQYF. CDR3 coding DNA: TGTGCCAGCAGCCAACCAGGGTTCCAAGAGACCCAGTACTTC.

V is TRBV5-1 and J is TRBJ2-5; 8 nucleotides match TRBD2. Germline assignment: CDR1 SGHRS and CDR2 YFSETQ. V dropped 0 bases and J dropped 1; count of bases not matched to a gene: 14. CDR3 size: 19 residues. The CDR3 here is CASSLGPGIAGRPQETQYF. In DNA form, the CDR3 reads TGCGCCAGCAGCTTGGGGCCCGGGATAGCGGGACGCCCCCAAGAGACCCAGTACTTC.

The CDR3 bases are TGTGCCAGCTCACAAGGACAGCGGTCCGACGAGCAGTACTTC. Encoded protein: CASSQGQRSDEQYF. The gene calls are TRBV18 and TRBJ2-7, with D possibly matching TRBD1 (6 bases). The germline V gene encodes CDR1 KGHSH and CDR2 LQKENI. The CDR3 is made up of 14 amino acids. Trimming cost V 4 bases and J 5 bases, with 15 bases left between them.

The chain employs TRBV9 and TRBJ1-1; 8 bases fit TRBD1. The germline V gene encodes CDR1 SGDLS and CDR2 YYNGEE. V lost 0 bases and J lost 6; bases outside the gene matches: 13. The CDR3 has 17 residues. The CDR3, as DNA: TGTGCCAGCAGCGTAGTAGGGTCAGGGGGCGCGAAGGCTGAAGCTTTCTTT. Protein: CASSVVGSGGAKAEAFF.

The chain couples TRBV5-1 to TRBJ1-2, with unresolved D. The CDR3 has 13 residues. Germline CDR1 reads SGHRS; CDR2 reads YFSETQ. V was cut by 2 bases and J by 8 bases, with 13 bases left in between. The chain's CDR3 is CASSFPGRSGYTF. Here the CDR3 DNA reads TGCGCCAGCAGCTTCCCGGGGAGGAGCGGCTACACCTTC. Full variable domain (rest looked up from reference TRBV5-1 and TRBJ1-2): KAGVTQTPRYLIKTRGQQVTLSCSPISGHRSVSWYQQTPGQGLQFLFEYFSETQRNKGNFPGRFSGRQFSNSRSEMNVSTLELGDSALYLCASSFPGRSGYTFGSGTRLTVV.